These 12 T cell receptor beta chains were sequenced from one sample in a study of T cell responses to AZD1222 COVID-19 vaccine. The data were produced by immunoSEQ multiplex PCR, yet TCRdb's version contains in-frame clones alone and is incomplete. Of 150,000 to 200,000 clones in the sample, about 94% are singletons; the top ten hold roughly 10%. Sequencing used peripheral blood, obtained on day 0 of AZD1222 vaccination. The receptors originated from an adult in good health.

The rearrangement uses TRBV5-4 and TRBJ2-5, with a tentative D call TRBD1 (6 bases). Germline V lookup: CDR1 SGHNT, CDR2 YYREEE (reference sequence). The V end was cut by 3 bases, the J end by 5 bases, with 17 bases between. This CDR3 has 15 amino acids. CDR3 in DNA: TGTGCCAGCAGCTCTAAGGGGGTGAGGGGCGAGACCCAGTACTTC. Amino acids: CASSSKGVRGETQYF.

DNA for the CDR3: TGTGCCAGCAGCCAAGATTCTCGGGGGGCCAACGTCCTGACTTTC. Amino acid sequence: CASSQDSRGANVLTF. The V and J genes are TRBV3-1 (or the pseudogene TRBV3-2) and TRBJ2-6, with D hard to call. Germline V lookup: CDR1 LGHDT, CDR2 YNNKEL (reference sequence). V dropped 0 bases and J dropped 4 bases, with 7 bases sitting between them. CDR3 size: 15 residues.

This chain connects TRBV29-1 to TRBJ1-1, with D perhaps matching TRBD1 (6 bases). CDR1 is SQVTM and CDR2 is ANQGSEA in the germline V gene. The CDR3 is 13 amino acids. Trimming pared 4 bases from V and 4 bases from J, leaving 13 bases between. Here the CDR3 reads CSVGQGPGTEAFF. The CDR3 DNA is TGCAGCGTTGGTCAGGGGCCGGGCACTGAAGCTTTCTTT.

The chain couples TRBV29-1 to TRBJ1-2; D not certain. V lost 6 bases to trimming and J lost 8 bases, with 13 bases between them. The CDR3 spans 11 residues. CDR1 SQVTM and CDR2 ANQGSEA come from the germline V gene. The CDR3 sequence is CSVIAREGYTF. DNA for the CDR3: TGCAGCGTGATTGCGAGAGAGGGCTACACCTTC.

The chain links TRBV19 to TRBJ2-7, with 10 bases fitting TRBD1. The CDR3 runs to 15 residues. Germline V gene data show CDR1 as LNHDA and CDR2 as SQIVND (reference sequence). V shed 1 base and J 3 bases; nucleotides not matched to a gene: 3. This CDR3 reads CASSIVGTGVYEQYF. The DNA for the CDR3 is TGTGCCAGTAGTATAGTTGGGACAGGGGTCTACGAGCAGTACTTC. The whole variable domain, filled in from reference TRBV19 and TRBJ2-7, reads DGGITQSPKYLFRKEGQNVTLSCEQNLNHDAMYWYRQDPGQGLRLIYYSQIVNDFQKGDIAEGYSVSREKKESFPLTVTSAQKNPTAFYLCASSIVGTGVYEQYFGPGTRLTVT.

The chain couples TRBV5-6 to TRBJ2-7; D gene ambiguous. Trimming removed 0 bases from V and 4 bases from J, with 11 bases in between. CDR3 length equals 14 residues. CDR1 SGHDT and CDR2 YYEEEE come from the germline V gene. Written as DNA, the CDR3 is TGTGCCAGCAGCTTGGGTCCAGTACAGTACGAGCAGTACTTC. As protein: CASSLGPVQYEQYF.

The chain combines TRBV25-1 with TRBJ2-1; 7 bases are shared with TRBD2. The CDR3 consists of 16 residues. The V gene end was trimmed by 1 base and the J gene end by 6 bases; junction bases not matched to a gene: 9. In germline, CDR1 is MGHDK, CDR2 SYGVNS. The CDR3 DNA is TGTGCCAGCAGTGAATGGGGCGGGAGAGCCGCCAATGAGCAGTTCTTC. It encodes CASSEWGGRAANEQFF.

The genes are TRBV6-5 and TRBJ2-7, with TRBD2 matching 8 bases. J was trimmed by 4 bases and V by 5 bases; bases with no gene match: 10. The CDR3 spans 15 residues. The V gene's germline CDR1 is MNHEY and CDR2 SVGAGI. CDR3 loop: CASSKLAGSNYEQYF. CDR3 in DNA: TGTGCCAGCAGTAAGTTAGCGGGATCGAATTACGAGCAGTACTTC.

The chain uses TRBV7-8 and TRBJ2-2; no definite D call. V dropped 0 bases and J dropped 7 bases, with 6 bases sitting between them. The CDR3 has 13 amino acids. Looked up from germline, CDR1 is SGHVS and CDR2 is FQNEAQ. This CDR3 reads CASSLAFGGELFF. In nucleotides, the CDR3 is TGTGCCAGCAGCTTAGCGTTTGGCGGGGAGCTGTTTTTT.

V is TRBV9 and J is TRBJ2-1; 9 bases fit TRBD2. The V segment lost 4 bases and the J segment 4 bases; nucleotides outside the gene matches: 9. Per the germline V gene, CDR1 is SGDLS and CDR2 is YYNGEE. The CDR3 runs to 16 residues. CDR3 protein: CASSSTSGWRYNEQFF. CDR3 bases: TGTGCCAGCAGCTCCACTAGCGGGTGGAGATACAATGAGCAGTTCTTC.

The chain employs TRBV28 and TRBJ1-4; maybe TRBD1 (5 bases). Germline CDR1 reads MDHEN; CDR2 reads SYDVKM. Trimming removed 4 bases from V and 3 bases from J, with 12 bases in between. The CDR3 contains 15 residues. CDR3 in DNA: TGTGCCAGCAGTTACGGGGGTTCTGCTAATGAAAAACTGTTTTTT. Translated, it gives CASSYGGSANEKLFF.

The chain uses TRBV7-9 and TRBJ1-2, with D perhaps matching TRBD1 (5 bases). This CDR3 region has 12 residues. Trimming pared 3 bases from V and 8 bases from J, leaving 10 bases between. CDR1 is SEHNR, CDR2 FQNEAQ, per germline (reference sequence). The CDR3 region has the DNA TGTGCCAGCAGCTTTGAGAGGGGAGGCTACACCTTC. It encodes CASSFERGGYTF.